Listed here are 26 T cell receptor beta chains from one sample, sequenced in a study of T-cell memory formation after mild COVID-19. One entry per CDR3 protein, called by TCRdb with MiXCR from the 5' RACE reads. The sample consists of around 340,000 distinct CDR3 sequences, 12% to 15% of them appearing once. Material for sequencing was PBMCs or a T cell subset sorted from them (not recorded which). Receptors were obtained from a man aged 18 to 35 who had mild COVID-19 (a few samples of this study predate the infection). Cell type and time point are not known.

This clonotype was detected ten times or more. The chain combines TRBV10-3 with TRBJ2-1; D is unclear. The length of the CDR3 is 12 residues. Germline CDR1 is ENHRY and CDR2 is SYGVKD. Trimming pared 0 bases from V and 8 bases from J, leaving 5 bases between. The CDR3 sequence is CAISESIYEQFF. CDR3 in DNA: TGTGCCATCAGTGAGTCGATTTATGAGCAGTTCTTC.

This clonotype was seen a handful of times. V usage is TRBV7-8 and J usage is TRBJ1-1; D gene uncertain. The CDR3 extends over 13 amino acids. Trimming removed 2 bases at V and 7 bases at J, with 11 bases between. Germline CDR1 is SGHVS and CDR2 is FQNEAQ. Here the CDR3 reads CASSLSASLEAFF. The CDR3 DNA is TGTGCCAGCAGCTTATCTGCGTCGCTTGAAGCTTTCTTT.

This clonotype was detected only a few times. V usage is TRBV18 and J usage is TRBJ1-5, with unresolved D. Germline CDR1 is KGHSH and CDR2 is LQKENI. V was trimmed by 3 bases and J by 6 bases, leaving 6 bases between them. This CDR3 has 12 residues. The CDR3 nucleotides read TGTGCCAGCTCACCCGGCAGTCAGCCCCAGCATTTT. This sequence encodes CASSPGSQPQHF.

This clonotype was counted at least ten times. The V and J genes are TRBV29-1 and TRBJ2-1; possibly TRBD2 for D (6 bases). The CDR3 contains 11 residues. The germline V and J ends were trimmed by 3 bases and 10 bases, with 10 bases remaining between them. CDR1 is SQVTM, CDR2 ANQGSEA, per germline. Written as DNA, the CDR3 is TGCAGCGTTGAGGAGGGTTTCGAGCAGTTCTTC. It translates to CSVEEGFEQFF.

This clonotype came up a few times. This rearrangement joins TRBV7-3 to TRBJ2-2; D is possibly TRBD1 or TRBD2 (6 bases each). Per germline, CDR1 SGHTA and CDR2 FQGTGA. CDR3 size: 17 residues. Trimming removed 3 bases at V and 5 bases at J, with 19 bases between. The CDR3 region has the DNA TGTGCCAGCAGCTTGGGAGGACAGCTGCTACGAACCGGGGAGCTGTTTTTT. Residues: CASSLGGQLLRTGELFF.

The J gene is TRBJ1-2, the V gene TRBV19; D not certain. This CDR3 spans 17 amino acids. The V end was cut by 4 bases, the J end by 6 bases, with 24 bases between. Germline assignment: CDR1 LNHDA and CDR2 SQIVND (reference sequence). The CDR3 here is CASSTVDRSRSEDGYTF. DNA of the CDR3: TGTGCCAGTAGTACCGTGGACCGATCACGATCCGAGGATGGCTACACCTTC. Looking up the rest from reference TRBV19 and TRBJ1-2 gives the full variable domain: DGGITQSPKYLFRKEGQNVTLSCEQNLNHDAMYWYRQDPGQGLRLIYYSQIVNDFQKGDIAEGYSVSREKKESFPLTVTSAQKNPTAFYLCASSTVDRSRSEDGYTFGSGTRLTVV.

The chain employs TRBV2 and TRBJ1-3; D is unresolved. The CDR3 has 17 residues. V gave up 8 bases and J gave up 0 bases, with 20 bases separating them. Germline CDR1 reads SNHLY; CDR2 reads FYNNEI. CDR3 sequence: CASCPSGGRPSGNTIYF. In DNA, the CDR3 is TGTGCCAGCTGCCCCTCAGGCGGGAGGCCCTCTGGAAACACCATATATTTT. Based on the CDR3 plus reference TRBV2 and TRBJ1-3, the full variable domain is EPEVTQTPSHQVTQMGQEVILRCVPISNHLYFYWYRQILGQKVEFLVSFYNNEISEKSEIFDDQFSVERPDGSNFTLKIRSTKLEDSAMYFCASCPSGGRPSGNTIYFGEGSWLTVV.

The chain carries TRBV7-8 and TRBJ1-5; no clear D. Trimming took 3 bases from V and 6 from J, leaving 9 bases between them. The CDR3 runs to 13 residues. Germline loops: CDR1 SGHVS, CDR2 FQNEAQ. CDR3: CASSFRLCQPQHF. CDR3 DNA: TGTGCCAGCAGCTTTAGGTTATGTCAGCCCCAGCATTTT.

This clonotype was seen more than once but under ten times. The chain joins TRBV12-3 or TRBV12-4 to TRBJ1-5; D unresolved. This CDR3 is 13 amino acids long. Trimming cost V 3 bases and J 7 bases, with 10 bases left between them. The CDR3 DNA sequence: TGTGCCAGCAGTTTTGGGTCTAGGCAGCCCCAGCATTTT. This sequence encodes CASSFGSRQPQHF.

The genes are TRBV18 and TRBJ1-4; no reliable D call. CDR3 length: 13 residues. Germline V gives CDR1 KGHSH, CDR2 LQKENI. V was pared by 1 base and J by 7 bases, with 7 bases between. CDR3 nucleotide sequence: TGTGCCAGCTCACCACAGGGTAGTGAAAAACTGTTTTTT. Amino acid sequence: CASSPQGSEKLFF. Complete variable domain (other parts from reference TRBV18 and TRBJ1-4): NAGVMQNPRHLVRRRGQEARLRCSPMKGHSHVYWYRQLPEEGLKFMVYLQKENIIDESGMPKERFSAEFPKEGPSILRIQQVVRGDSAAYFCASSPQGSEKLFFGSGTQLSVL.

The chain links TRBV20-1 to TRBJ1-4; D might be TRBD1 (6 bases). This CDR3 region has 14 residues. V was pared by 5 bases and J by 1 base, with 11 bases between. Germline V gene sequence: CDR1 DFQATT, CDR2 SNEGSKA (reference sequence). CDR3 sequence: CSALTGITNEKLFF. The CDR3 region has the DNA TGCAGTGCTCTTACAGGGATAACTAATGAAAAACTGTTTTTT.

This clonotype occurred a few times. The CDR3 loop is CASSGMRTNEKLFF. Written as DNA, the CDR3 is TGTGCCAGCAGTGGAATGAGAACTAATGAAAAACTGTTTTTT. The chain has TRBV2 and TRBJ1-4; unclear D gene. The CDR3 loop spans 14 amino acids. Trimming took off 4 bases at V and 1 base at J, with 7 bases between the two ends. In germline, CDR1 is SNHLY, CDR2 FYNNEI.

This clonotype came up a few times. The genes are TRBV5-1 and TRBJ1-6; 10 bases are shared with TRBD1. The CDR3 totals 14 residues. The V gene end was trimmed by 3 bases and the J gene end by 7 bases; junction bases not matched to a gene: 1. Per the germline V gene, CDR1 is SGHRS and CDR2 is YFSETQ. CDR3: CASSSDRGNSPLHF. The CDR3 nucleotides are TGCGCCAGCAGCTCGGACAGGGGGAATTCACCCCTCCACTTT. Filled out from reference TRBV5-1 and TRBJ1-6, the complete variable domain reads KAGVTQTPRYLIKTRGQQVTLSCSPISGHRSVSWYQQTPGQGLQFLFEYFSETQRNKGNFPGRFSGRQFSNSRSEMNVSTLELGDSALYLCASSSDRGNSPLHFGNGTRLTVT.

The rearrangement uses TRBV12-3 or TRBV12-4 and TRBJ2-5; no firm D call. The CDR3 contains 15 residues. V was clipped by 0 bases and J by 1 base, with 9 bases between them. The CDR3 loop is CASSLARSIQETQYF. DNA for the CDR3: TGTGCCAGCAGTTTAGCAAGAAGTATCCAAGAGACCCAGTACTTC.

V usage is TRBV3-1 and J usage is TRBJ2-7; possibly TRBD1 for D (6 bases). The CDR3 contains 17 residues. The V gene's germline CDR1 is LGHDT and CDR2 YNNKEL (reference sequence). V was trimmed by 3 bases and J by 0 bases, leaving 18 bases between them. CDR3 sequence reads: CASSQGYRDILSYEQYF. CDR3 nucleotide sequence: TGTGCCAGCAGCCAGGGATACCGGGACATTCTCTCCTACGAGCAGTACTTC.

The chain has TRBV12-3 or TRBV12-4 and TRBJ2-1; D not certain. Trimming removed 3 bases at V and 7 bases at J, with 7 bases between. The length of the CDR3 is 12 residues. Here the CDR3 reads CASSFLINEQFF. The CDR3 region has the DNA TGTGCCAGCAGTTTCCTCATAAATGAGCAGTTCTTC.

CDR3 coding DNA: TGCGCCAGCAGCTTGGTCGCAGGGGAAGGCGGCTACACCTTC. This codes for CASSLVAGEGGYTF. The chain employs TRBV5-1 and TRBJ1-2, with a weak D call TRBD1 (6 bases). CDR3 length: 14 amino acids. Trimming pared 0 bases from V and 8 bases from J, leaving 14 bases between. CDR1 and CDR2 (germline): SGHRS, YFSETQ.

The J gene is TRBJ1-4, the V gene TRBV19; 7 bases align to TRBD1. The germline V gene encodes CDR1 LNHDA and CDR2 SQIVND (reference sequence). The CDR3 extends over 16 amino acids. Losses at the gene ends were 3 bases for V and 10 bases for J; bases not matched to a gene: 14. The CDR3 bases are TGTGCCAGTAGTATGGGGACAGCTACAGGGTTCGGAAAACTGTTTTTT. Protein product: CASSMGTATGFGKLFF.

V is TRBV4-1 and J is TRBJ2-3; the match to TRBD1 covers 7 bases. This CDR3 has 17 residues. Germline V gene lookup returns CDR1 MGHRA and CDR2 YSYEKL. V lost 4 bases to trimming and J lost 0 bases; unmatched junction nucleotides: 10. CDR3 nucleotide sequence: TGCGCCAGCAGCCCGGATTTCGAGGGGGCTAGCACAGATACGCAGTATTTT. Translating gives CASSPDFEGASTDTQYF.

V is TRBV18 and J is TRBJ2-7, with 9 bases identical to TRBD2. The DNA end lines up better with TRBJ2-1; the J call may be wrong. Looked up from germline, CDR1 is KGHSH and CDR2 is LQKENI. The CDR3 consists of 16 residues. The CDR3, as DNA: TGTGCCAGCTCACCATTAAAGAGCGGGGGGTACAATGAGCAGTTCTTC. Translation: CASSPLKSGGYNEQFF.

This clonotype was counted a few times. This chain links TRBV20-1 with TRBJ1-3; possibly TRBD1 for D (5 bases). V lost 0 bases, J lost 0 bases, and 12 bases lay in between. The CDR3 has 16 residues. CDR1 and CDR2 from the germline V gene are DFQATT and SNEGSKA (reference sequence). The CDR3 nucleotides read TGCAGTGCTAGAGATCGGGACCGCCTCTCTGGAAACACCATATATTTT. The encoded protein is CSARDRDRLSGNTIYF.

This clonotype was seen a few times. The rearrangement links TRBV6-6 to TRBJ2-5, with D perhaps TRBD1 or TRBD2 (5 bases each). V was pared by 6 bases and J by 5 bases, with 19 bases between. From germline, CDR1 is MNHNY and CDR2 SVGAGI (reference sequence). This CDR3 spans 15 amino acids. The CDR3 coding sequence is TGTGCCAGCAGCCACGAGGGGAACGGCGTTGAGACCCAGTACTTC. Its protein is CASSHEGNGVETQYF.

V is TRBV1 and J is TRBJ2-3; the table's D call, TRBD1, has no DNA check behind it. TRBV1 is a pseudogene locus. The CDR3 consists of 14 residues. The CDR3: CTSQGGGRADTQYF. For the CDR3, the DNA is TGCACCAGCCAGGGTGGGGGACGGGCAGATACGCAGTATTTT.

The chain links TRBV4-1 to TRBJ2-3; TRBD2 aligns across 9 bases. The J segment lost 5 bases and the V segment lost 2 bases, leaving 8 bases of the junction unmatched. Per germline, CDR1 MGHRA and CDR2 YSYEKL. The CDR3 runs to 16 residues. CDR3 bases: TGCGCCAGCAGCCAAACCGCGGGGGGGTACGAAGATACGCAGTATTTT. Translated, it gives CASSQTAGGYEDTQYF.

V is TRBV5-6 and J is TRBJ2-3; 7 positions match TRBD1. CDR3 length: 14 residues. The ends lost 0 bases at V and 6 bases at J; junction bases unmatched: 4. The germline V gene has CDR1 SGHDT and CDR2 YYEEEE. The CDR3 DNA reads TGTGCCAGCAGCTTGGAACAGGGGCGGGATACGCAGTATTTT. It is translated as CASSLEQGRDTQYF.

This clonotype occurred many times. The chain employs TRBV5-5 and TRBJ2-3, with TRBD1 matching 7 bases. The CDR3 extends over 16 amino acids. V was pared by 3 bases and J by 2 bases, with 9 bases of the junction left unmatched. Germline-derived CDR1 and CDR2 are SGHKS and YYEKEE (reference sequence). CDR3 DNA: TGTGCCAGCAGCTCTACAGGGGTCGTCGTCACAGATACGCAGTATTTT. Translated, it gives CASSSTGVVVTDTQYF.